A single T cell receptor beta chain is shown here with its context. The sample belongs to a study of blood T cell repertoires in COVID-19. Whole-study context: Material from acute and convalescent COVID-19 was sourced from the United States, Italy and Spain. Nucleic acid was either cDNA or gDNA, and it came from T cells, B-cell-depleted T cells, or PBMCs.

As handled by the study authors: Reference gene primer amplification gave nucleated cell count estimates. The assay was immunoSEQ multiplex PCR, and TCRdb's table has in-frame clones only and misses some. Clone size and the V and J calls come from that table; the DNA yielded D and trimming. This sample carries about 96,000 clones, 85% to 90% of them seen once, and the ten largest clones take about 4%. Trimming took off 6 bases at V and 4 bases at J, with 12 bases between the two ends. The CDR3 extends over 13 amino acids. Germline-derived CDR1 and CDR2 are MDHEN and SYDVKM. The sample comprised peripheral blood. This sequence was found in a human donor with COVID-19, enrolled during active disease. The donor label of this sample is uncertain. This chain connects TRBV28 to TRBJ1-2; the D is unclear. The CDR3 nucleotides read TGTGCCAGCAGACCCCAAGGAGTCTATGGCTACACCTTC. Amino acids: CASRPQGVYGYTF.